The rows below give T cell receptor beta chains drawn from one sample of a study of blood T cell repertoires in COVID-19. Measured with immunoSEQ multiplex PCR; TCRdb has only the in-frame clones, and not every one. The repertoire holds about 64,000 clones, with around 89% as singletons. Sequenced input: PBMCs or T cells enriched from blood (not recorded which). These receptor sequences come from a woman aged 40 to 55 who had recovered from COVID-19. Both conserved end residues are part of each CDR3. The D gene is left open where the match is weak. Size values are once, few and many counts, or a class for expanded clones, and some rows have none.

V gene: TRBV7-9
CDR3 length: 15
clone size: -
J gene: TRBJ2-1
D gene: -
CDR3 protein: CASSLEGQAYNEQFF
CDR3 DNA: TGTGCCAGCAGCTTAGAGGGGCAGGCCTACAATGAGCAGTTCTTC

V gene: TRBV10-1
CDR3 length: 14
clone size: -
J gene: TRBJ2-3
D gene: -
CDR3 protein: CATSVQGSTDTQYF
CDR3 DNA: TGCGCCACCTCAGTCCAGGGGAGCACAGATACGCAGTATTTT

V gene: TRBV27
CDR3 length: 14
clone size: -
J gene: TRBJ1-3
D gene: TRBD1
CDR3 protein: CASSSGGAGNTIYF
CDR3 DNA: TGTGCCAGCAGTTCAGGGGGCGCTGGAAACACCATATATTTT

V gene: TRBV4-1
CDR3 length: 17
clone size: once
J gene: TRBJ2-7
D gene: TRBD1
CDR3 protein: CASSQEGAPRGRDEQYF
CDR3 DNA: TGCGCCAGCAGCCAAGAGGGAGCCCCCAGGGGGCGCGACGAGCAGTACTTC

V gene: TRBV6-2/TRBV6-3
CDR3 length: 16
clone size: -
J gene: TRBJ1-1
D gene: TRBD1
CDR3 protein: CASSYTTGGLNTEAFF
CDR3 DNA: TGTGCCAGCAGTTACACGACAGGGGGACTGAACACTGAAGCTTTCTTT

V gene: TRBV12-5
CDR3 length: 16
clone size: -
J gene: TRBJ2-7
D gene: TRBD1
CDR3 protein: CASGLVPGQGSHEQYF
CDR3 DNA: TGTGCTAGTGGTTTAGTTCCGGGACAGGGTTCCCACGAGCAGTACTTC

V gene: TRBV11-2
CDR3 length: 15
clone size: -
J gene: TRBJ1-2
D gene: -
CDR3 protein: CASSLEAGVNYGYTF
CDR3 DNA: TGTGCCAGCAGCTTAGAAGCAGGGGTGAACTATGGCTACACCTTC

V gene: TRBV11-2
CDR3 length: 14
clone size: -
J gene: TRBJ2-7
D gene: -
CDR3 protein: CASSLIGVPSEQYF
CDR3 DNA: TGTGCCAGCAGCTTAATCGGGGTCCCCTCCGAGCAGTACTTC

V gene: TRBV29-1
CDR3 length: 12
clone size: -
J gene: TRBJ1-1
D gene: -
CDR3 protein: CSVEVMRRGAFF
CDR3 DNA: TGCAGCGTTGAAGTTATGAGGAGGGGAGCTTTCTTT

V gene: TRBV19
CDR3 length: 21
clone size: -
J gene: TRBJ1-4
D gene: TRBD1
CDR3 protein: CASSTTGPGGLGGATNEKLFF
CDR3 DNA: TGTGCCAGTAGTACAACTGGGCCAGGGGGGTTGGGGGGCGCAACTAATGAAAAACTGTTTTTT

V gene: TRBV5-4
CDR3 length: 13
clone size: -
J gene: TRBJ1-2
D gene: -
CDR3 protein: CASRPSVQGRYTF
CDR3 DNA: TGTGCCAGCAGACCCTCGGTGCAGGGGCGGTACACCTTC

V gene: TRBV7-3
CDR3 length: 13
clone size: once
J gene: TRBJ2-7
D gene: -
CDR3 protein: CASSLVHQYEQYF
CDR3 DNA: TGTGCCAGCAGCTTAGTACATCAGTACGAGCAGTACTTC

V gene: TRBV6-5
CDR3 length: 15
clone size: once
J gene: TRBJ1-2
D gene: -
CDR3 protein: CASSYAQVGGYGYTF
CDR3 DNA: TGTGCCAGCAGTTACGCACAGGTGGGGGGCTATGGCTACACCTTC

V gene: TRBV29-1
CDR3 length: 15
clone size: once
J gene: TRBJ1-1
D gene: TRBD1
CDR3 protein: CSTQGDRVRNTEAFF
CDR3 DNA: TGCAGCACCCAGGGGGACAGGGTCCGCAACACTGAAGCTTTCTTT

V gene: TRBV6-5
CDR3 length: 14
clone size: -
J gene: TRBJ2-7
D gene: -
CDR3 protein: CASSPNPTGYEQYF
CDR3 DNA: TGTGCCAGCAGCCCGAATCCCACCGGCTACGAGCAGTACTTC

V gene: TRBV6-5
CDR3 length: 13
clone size: once
J gene: TRBJ2-7
D gene: TRBD1
CDR3 protein: CASSRQGPYEQYF
CDR3 DNA: TGTGCCAGCAGCCGACAGGGTCCCTACGAGCAGTACTTC

V gene: TRBV5-4
CDR3 length: 15
clone size: -
J gene: TRBJ1-1
D gene: TRBD1
CDR3 protein: CASSATGVGRTEAFF
CDR3 DNA: TGTGCCAGCAGCGCTACAGGGGTCGGACGGACTGAAGCTTTCTTT

V gene: TRBV5-4
CDR3 length: 13
clone size: once
J gene: TRBJ1-1
D gene: TRBD1
CDR3 protein: CASSRTGQPEAFF
CDR3 DNA: TGTGCCAGCAGCCGGACAGGCCAGCCTGAAGCTTTCTTT

V gene: TRBV27
CDR3 length: 13
clone size: few
J gene: TRBJ2-3
D gene: TRBD2
CDR3 protein: CASRAGGTDTQYF
CDR3 DNA: TGTGCCAGCAGAGCGGGGGGCACAGATACGCAGTATTTT

V gene: TRBV6-4
CDR3 length: 13
clone size: -
J gene: TRBJ2-1
D gene: -
CDR3 protein: CASSAGAYNEQFF
CDR3 DNA: TGTGCCAGCAGTGCAGGGGCGTACAATGAGCAGTTCTTC

V gene: TRBV4-1
CDR3 length: 15
clone size: -
J gene: TRBJ1-2
D gene: -
CDR3 protein: CASSHPVGGNYGYTF
CDR3 DNA: TGCGCCAGCAGCCACCCAGTCGGCGGTAACTATGGCTACACCTTC

V gene: TRBV7-9
CDR3 length: 13
clone size: -
J gene: TRBJ1-5
D gene: -
CDR3 protein: CASSLDRVEPQHF
CDR3 DNA: TGTGCCAGCAGCTTAGACAGGGTCGAGCCCCAGCATTTT

V gene: TRBV6-1
CDR3 length: 13
clone size: -
J gene: TRBJ2-7
D gene: -
CDR3 protein: CASSEAVRWLHAF
CDR3 DNA: TGTGCCAGCAGTGAGGCCGTGCGGTGGTTACACGCCTTC

V gene: TRBV6-5
CDR3 length: 14
clone size: -
J gene: TRBJ2-1
D gene: -
CDR3 protein: CASNPGERINEQFF
CDR3 DNA: TGTGCCAGCAACCCCGGGGAACGTATAAATGAGCAGTTCTTC

V gene: TRBV3-1/TRBV3-2
CDR3 length: 17
clone size: -
J gene: TRBJ2-1
D gene: -
CDR3 protein: CASSPPQIGRGPGEQFF
CDR3 DNA: TGTGCCAGCAGCCCTCCCCAAATCGGCCGAGGGCCCGGGGAGCAGTTCTTC

V gene: TRBV14
CDR3 length: 16
clone size: -
J gene: TRBJ2-7
D gene: -
CDR3 protein: CASSQDVRQAHYEQYF
CDR3 DNA: TGTGCCAGCAGCCAAGATGTAAGACAGGCCCACTACGAGCAGTACTTC

V gene: TRBV6-2/TRBV6-3
CDR3 length: 14
clone size: -
J gene: TRBJ2-2
D gene: TRBD1
CDR3 protein: CASSRRQGGGELFF
CDR3 DNA: TGTGCCAGCAGCCGCAGACAGGGCGGCGGGGAGCTGTTTTTT

V gene: TRBV18
CDR3 length: 13
clone size: -
J gene: TRBJ2-1
D gene: -
CDR3 protein: CASSLDRNNEQFF
CDR3 DNA: TGTGCCAGCTCACTGGACAGAAACAATGAGCAGTTCTTC

V gene: TRBV6-5
CDR3 length: 15
clone size: -
J gene: TRBJ1-2
D gene: TRBD1
CDR3 protein: CASSRTGQGAGGYTF
CDR3 DNA: TGTGCCAGCAGCCGAACGGGACAGGGGGCGGGTGGCTACACCTTC

V gene: TRBV6-1
CDR3 length: 15
clone size: -
J gene: TRBJ1-2
D gene: -
CDR3 protein: CASSESGITFGGYTF
CDR3 DNA: TGTGCCAGCAGTGAATCGGGGATAACGTTTGGGGGCTACACCTTC